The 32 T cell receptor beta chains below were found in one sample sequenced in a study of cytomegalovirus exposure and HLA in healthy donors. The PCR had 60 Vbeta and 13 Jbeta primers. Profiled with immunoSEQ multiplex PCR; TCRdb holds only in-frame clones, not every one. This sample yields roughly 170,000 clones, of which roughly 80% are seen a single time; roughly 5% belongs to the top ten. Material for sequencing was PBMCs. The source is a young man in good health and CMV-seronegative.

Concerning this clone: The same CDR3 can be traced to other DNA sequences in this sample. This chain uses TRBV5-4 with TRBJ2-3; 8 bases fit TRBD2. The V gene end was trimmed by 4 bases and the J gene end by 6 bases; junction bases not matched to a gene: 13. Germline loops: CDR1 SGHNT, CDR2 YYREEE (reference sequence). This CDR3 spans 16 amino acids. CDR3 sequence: CASSPQAGTSPDTQYF. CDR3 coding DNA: TGTGCCAGCAGCCCTCAAGCTGGGACTAGTCCCGATACGCAGTATTTT.

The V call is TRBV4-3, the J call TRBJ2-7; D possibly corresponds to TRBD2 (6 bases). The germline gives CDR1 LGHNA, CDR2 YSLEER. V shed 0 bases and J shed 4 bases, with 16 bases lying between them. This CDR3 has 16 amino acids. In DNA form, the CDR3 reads TGCGCCAGCAGCCAAGAAAGTGGTCTAGCGCAATACGAGCAGTACTTC. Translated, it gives CASSQESGLAQYEQYF.

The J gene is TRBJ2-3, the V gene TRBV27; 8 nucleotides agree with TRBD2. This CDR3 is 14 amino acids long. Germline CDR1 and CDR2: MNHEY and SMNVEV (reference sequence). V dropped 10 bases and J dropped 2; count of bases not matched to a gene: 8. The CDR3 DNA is TGTGCCACCACACGGGGGGGTTCCACAGATACGCAGTATTTT. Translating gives CATTRGGSTDTQYF.

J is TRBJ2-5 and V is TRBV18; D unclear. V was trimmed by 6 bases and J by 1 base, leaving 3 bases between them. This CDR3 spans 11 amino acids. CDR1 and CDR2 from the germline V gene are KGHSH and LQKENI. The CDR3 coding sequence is TGTGCCAGCTCCCGCCAAGAGACCCAGTACTTC. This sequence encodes CASSRQETQYF.

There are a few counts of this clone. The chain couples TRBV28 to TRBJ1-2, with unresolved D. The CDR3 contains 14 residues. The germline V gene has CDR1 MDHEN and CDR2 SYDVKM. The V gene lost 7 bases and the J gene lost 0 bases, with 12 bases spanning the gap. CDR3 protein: CASTGERTNYGYTF. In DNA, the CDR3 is TGTGCCAGCACGGGAGAGCGAACTAACTATGGCTACACCTTC.

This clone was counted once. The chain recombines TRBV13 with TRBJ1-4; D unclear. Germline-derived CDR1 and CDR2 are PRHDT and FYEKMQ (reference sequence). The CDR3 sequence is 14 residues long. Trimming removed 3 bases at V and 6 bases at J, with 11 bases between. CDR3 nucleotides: TGTGCCAGCAGCTTGAGAGGGATCGATGAAAAACTGTTTTTT. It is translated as CASSLRGIDEKLFF.

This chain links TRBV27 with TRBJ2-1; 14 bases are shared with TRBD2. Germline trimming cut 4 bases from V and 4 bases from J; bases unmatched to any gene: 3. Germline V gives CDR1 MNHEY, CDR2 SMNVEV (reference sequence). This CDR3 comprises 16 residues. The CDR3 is CASSSGTSGSYNEQFF. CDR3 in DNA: TGTGCCAGCAGTTCTGGGACTAGCGGGAGTTACAATGAGCAGTTCTTC.

The CDR3 loop is CASSPQDREKLFF. The CDR3 DNA is TGTGCCAGCTCACCACAGGACAGGGAAAAACTGTTTTTT. V is TRBV18 and J is TRBJ1-4, with TRBD1 matching 7 bases. J gave up 8 bases and V 1 base, and 1 base lay outside the gene matches. CDR1 KGHSH and CDR2 LQKENI come from the germline V gene. This CDR3 has 13 amino acids.

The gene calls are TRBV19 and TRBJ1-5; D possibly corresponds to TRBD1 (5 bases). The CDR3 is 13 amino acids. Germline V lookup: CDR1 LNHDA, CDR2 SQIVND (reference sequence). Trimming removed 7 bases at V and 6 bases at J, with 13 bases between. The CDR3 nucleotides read TGTGCCAGTAAGCGGGCGAGGGGTCAGCCCCAGCATTTT. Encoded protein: CASKRARGQPQHF.

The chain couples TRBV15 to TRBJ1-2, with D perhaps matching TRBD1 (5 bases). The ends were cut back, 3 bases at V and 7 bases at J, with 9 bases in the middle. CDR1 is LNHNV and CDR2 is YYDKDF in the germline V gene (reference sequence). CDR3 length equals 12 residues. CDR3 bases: TGTGCCACCAGCAGCGGGGGAAGTGGCTACACCTTC. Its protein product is CATSSGGSGYTF.

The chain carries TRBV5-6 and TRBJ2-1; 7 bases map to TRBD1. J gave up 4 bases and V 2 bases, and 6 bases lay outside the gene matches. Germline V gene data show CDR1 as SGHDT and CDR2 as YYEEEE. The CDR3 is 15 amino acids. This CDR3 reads CASSLRDRTYNEQFF. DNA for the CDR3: TGTGCCAGCAGCTTAAGGGACAGAACTTACAATGAGCAGTTCTTC.

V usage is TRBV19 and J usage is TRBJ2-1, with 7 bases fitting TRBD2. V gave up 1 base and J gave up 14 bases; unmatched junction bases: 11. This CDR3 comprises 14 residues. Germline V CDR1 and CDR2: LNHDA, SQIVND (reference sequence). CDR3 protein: CASSIAFSGFREFF. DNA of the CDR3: TGTGCCAGTAGTATAGCTTTTAGCGGGTTTAGGGAGTTCTTC.

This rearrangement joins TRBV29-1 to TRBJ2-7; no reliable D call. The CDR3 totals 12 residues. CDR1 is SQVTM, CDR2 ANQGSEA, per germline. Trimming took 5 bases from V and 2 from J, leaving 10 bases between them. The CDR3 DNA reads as TGCAGCGTTAGACTGCGGACCTACGAGCAGTACTTC. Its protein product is CSVRLRTYEQYF.

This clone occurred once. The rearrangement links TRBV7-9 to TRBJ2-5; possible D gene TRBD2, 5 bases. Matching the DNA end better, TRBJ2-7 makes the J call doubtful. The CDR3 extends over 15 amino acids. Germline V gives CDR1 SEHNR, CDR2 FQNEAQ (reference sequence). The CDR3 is CASSFGLAQNYEQYF. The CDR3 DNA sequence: TGTGCCAGCAGCTTCGGGCTAGCCCAGAACTACGAGCAGTACTTC.

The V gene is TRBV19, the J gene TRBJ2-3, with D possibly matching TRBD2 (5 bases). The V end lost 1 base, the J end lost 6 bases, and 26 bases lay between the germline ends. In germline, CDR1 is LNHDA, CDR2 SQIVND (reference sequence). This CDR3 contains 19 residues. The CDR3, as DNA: TGTGCCAGTAGTATAGCGGGGAGCACGATATCACATAATTTGGATACGCAGTATTTT. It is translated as CASSIAGSTISHNLDTQYF.

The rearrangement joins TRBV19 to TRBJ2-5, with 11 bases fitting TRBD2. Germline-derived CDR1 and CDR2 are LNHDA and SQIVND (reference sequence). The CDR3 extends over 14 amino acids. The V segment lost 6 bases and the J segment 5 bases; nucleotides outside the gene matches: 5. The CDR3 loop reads CASSLAGGLETQYF. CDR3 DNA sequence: TGTGCCAGTAGCCTAGCGGGGGGTTTGGAGACCCAGTACTTC.

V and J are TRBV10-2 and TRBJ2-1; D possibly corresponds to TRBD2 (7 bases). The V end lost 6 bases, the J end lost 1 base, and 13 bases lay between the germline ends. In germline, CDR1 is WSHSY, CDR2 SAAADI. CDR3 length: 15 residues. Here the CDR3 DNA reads TGCGCCAGCAGGATAAGGGGGGGGTCCTACAATGAGCAGTTCTTC. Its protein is CASRIRGGSYNEQFF.

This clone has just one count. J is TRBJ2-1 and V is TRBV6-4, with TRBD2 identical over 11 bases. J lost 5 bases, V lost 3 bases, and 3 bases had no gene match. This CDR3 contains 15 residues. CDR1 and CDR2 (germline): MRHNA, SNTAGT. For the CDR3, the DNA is TGTGCCAGCAGTGATGTAGCGGGAGGGAACAATGAGCAGTTCTTC. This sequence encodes CASSDVAGGNNEQFF.

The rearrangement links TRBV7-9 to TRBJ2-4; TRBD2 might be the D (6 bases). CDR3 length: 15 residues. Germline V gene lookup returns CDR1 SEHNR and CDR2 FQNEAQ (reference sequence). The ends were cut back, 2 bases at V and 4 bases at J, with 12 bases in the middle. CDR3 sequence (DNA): TGTGCCAGCAGCTTACCTCGCGGGAATAAAAACATTCAGTACTTC. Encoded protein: CASSLPRGNKNIQYF.

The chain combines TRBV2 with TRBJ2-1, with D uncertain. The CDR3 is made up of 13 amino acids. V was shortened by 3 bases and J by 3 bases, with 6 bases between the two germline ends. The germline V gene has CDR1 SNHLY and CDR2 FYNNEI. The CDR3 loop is CASSDTNYNEQFF. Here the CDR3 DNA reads TGTGCCAGCAGTGATACTAACTACAATGAGCAGTTCTTC.

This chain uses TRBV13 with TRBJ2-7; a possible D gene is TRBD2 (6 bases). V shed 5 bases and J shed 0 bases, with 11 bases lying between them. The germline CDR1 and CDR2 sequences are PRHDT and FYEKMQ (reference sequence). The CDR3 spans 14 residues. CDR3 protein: CASSGGDGSYEQYF. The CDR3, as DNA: TGTGCCAGCAGCGGAGGGGACGGCTCCTACGAGCAGTACTTC.

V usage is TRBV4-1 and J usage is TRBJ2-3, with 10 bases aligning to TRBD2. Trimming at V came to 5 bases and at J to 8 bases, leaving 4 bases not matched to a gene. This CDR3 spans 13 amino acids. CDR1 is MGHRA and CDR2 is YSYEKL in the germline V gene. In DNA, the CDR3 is TGCGCCAGCAGCGGGCTAGCGGGGGCTACGCAGTATTTT. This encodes CASSGLAGATQYF.

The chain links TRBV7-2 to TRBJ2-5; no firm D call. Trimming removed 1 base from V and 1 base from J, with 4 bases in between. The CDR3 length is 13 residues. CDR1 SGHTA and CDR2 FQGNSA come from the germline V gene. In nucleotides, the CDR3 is TGTGCCAGCAGCTTAGTGGCCCAAGAGACCCAGTACTTC. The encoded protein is CASSLVAQETQYF.

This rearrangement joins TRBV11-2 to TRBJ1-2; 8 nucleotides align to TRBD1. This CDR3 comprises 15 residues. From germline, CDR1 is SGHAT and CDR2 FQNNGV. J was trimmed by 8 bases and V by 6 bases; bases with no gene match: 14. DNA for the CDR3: TGTGCCAGCAGTCCCCTCCAGGGGGCCTCGGAGGGCTACACCTTC. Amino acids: CASSPLQGASEGYTF.

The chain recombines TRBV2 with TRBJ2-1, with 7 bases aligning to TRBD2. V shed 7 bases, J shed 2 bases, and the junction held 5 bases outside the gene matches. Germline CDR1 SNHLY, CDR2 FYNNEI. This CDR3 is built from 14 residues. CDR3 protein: CASKPAGTYNEQFF. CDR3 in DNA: TGTGCCAGCAAACCAGCGGGGACCTACAATGAGCAGTTCTTC.

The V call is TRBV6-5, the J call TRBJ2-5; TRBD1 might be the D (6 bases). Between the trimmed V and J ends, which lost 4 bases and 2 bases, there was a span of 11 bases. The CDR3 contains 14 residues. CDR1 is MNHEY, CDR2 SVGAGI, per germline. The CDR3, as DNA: TGTGCCAGCAGTTCCGGGACATTACAAGAGACCCAGTACTTC. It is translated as CASSSGTLQETQYF.

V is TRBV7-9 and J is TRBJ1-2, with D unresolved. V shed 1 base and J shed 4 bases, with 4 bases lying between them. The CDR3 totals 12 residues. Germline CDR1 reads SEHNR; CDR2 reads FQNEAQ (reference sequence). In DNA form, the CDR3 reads TGTGCCAGCAGCTTAGGTATCTATGGCTACACCTTC. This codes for CASSLGIYGYTF.

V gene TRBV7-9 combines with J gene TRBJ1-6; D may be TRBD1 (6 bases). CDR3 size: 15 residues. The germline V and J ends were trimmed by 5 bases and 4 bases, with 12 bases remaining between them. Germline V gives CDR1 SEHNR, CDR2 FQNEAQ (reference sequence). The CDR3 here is CASSLQGQYNSPLHF. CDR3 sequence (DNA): TGTGCCAGCAGCCTGCAAGGACAGTATAATTCACCCCTCCACTTT.

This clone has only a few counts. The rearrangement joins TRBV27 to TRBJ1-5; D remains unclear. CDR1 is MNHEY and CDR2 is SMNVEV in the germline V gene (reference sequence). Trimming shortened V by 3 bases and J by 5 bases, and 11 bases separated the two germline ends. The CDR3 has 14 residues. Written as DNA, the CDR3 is TGTGCCAGCAGTTTGAGGGTAGTCGATCAGCCCCAGCATTTT. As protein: CASSLRVVDQPQHF.

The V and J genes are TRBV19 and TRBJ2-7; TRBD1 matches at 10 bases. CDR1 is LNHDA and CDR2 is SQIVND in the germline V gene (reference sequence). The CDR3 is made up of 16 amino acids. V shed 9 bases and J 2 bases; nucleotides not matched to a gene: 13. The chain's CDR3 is CASPSTGTGAPYEQYF. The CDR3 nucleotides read TGTGCCAGCCCTTCAACCGGGACAGGGGCCCCCTACGAGCAGTACTTC. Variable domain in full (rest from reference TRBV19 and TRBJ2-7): DGGITQSPKYLFRKEGQNVTLSCEQNLNHDAMYWYRQDPGQGLRLIYYSQIVNDFQKGDIAEGYSVSREKKESFPLTVTSAQKNPTAFYLCASPSTGTGAPYEQYFGPGTRLTVT.

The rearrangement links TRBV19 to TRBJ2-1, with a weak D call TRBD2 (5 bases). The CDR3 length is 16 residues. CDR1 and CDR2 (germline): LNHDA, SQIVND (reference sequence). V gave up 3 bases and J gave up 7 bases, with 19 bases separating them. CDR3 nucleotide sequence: TGTGCCAGTAGTATTGGGTCTTGGGCTAGCACAAATGAGCAGTTCTTC. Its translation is CASSIGSWASTNEQFF.

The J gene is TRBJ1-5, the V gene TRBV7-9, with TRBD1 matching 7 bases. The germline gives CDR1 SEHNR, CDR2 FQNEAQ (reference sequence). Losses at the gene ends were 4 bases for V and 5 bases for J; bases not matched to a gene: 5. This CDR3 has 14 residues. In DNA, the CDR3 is TGTGCCAGCAGCTCACCGGGACAGTATCAGCCCCAGCATTTT. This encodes CASSSPGQYQPQHF.